A single TCR beta chain is shown here with its context. This sample was taken from a study of blood T cell repertoires in COVID-19. Study background: The United States, Italy and Spain supplied acute and convalescent COVID-19 samples. The cDNA or gDNA used as material had been derived from T cells, B-cell-depleted T cells, or PBMCs.

Original data processing: How many nucleated cells were present was estimated from reference gene primer amplification. This table comes from immunoSEQ multiplex PCR, and its TCRdb copy is limited to in-frame clones, with some not included. The V and J calls and clone size are taken from that table; D and trimming were inferred from the DNA. The sample yields under 200,000 clones, under 85% seen once. Sequenced sample: peripheral blood. The TCR originated in a man between 65 and 80 years old with acute or convalescent COVID-19.

DNA for the CDR3: TGTGCCAGCAGCTTAGGAGCGGGGGTGACAGATACGCAGTATTTT. The encoded protein is CASSLGAGVTDTQYF. The V call is TRBV7-6, the J call TRBJ2-3; 8 bases are a match to TRBD2. The CDR3 is made up of 15 amino acids. V lost 1 base, J lost 3 bases, and 3 bases stayed unmatched. Germline V CDR1 and CDR2: SGHVS, FNYEAQ.